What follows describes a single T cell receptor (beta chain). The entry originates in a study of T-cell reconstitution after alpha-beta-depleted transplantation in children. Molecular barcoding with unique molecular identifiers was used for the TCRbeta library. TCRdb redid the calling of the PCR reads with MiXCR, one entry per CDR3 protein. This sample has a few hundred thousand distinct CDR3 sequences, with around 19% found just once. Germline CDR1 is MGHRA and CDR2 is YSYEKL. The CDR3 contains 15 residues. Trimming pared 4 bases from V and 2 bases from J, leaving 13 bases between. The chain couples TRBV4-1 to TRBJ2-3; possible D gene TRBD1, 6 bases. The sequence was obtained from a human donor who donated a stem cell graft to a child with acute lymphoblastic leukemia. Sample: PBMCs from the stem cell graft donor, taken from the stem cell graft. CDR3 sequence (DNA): TGCGCCAGCAGCCGGGTACCAGGGGACACAGATACGCAGTATTTT. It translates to CASSRVPGDTDTQYF.